One and the same sample provided the 26 T cell receptor beta chains below, sequenced in a study of cytomegalovirus exposure and HLA in healthy donors. PCR employed 60 Vbeta and 13 Jbeta primers. Sequencing was performed with immunoSEQ multiplex PCR; in TCRdb, only in-frame clones are kept and a portion is missing. The table lists some 180,000 clones, roughly 80% of them singletons. The sequencing input was PBMCs. These receptors came from a woman aged 18-29 years in good health and CMV-seronegative.

Concerning this clone itself: An end of the junction differs from the germline gene, which may be a read error. The rearrangement uses TRBV15 and TRBJ2-7; a weak D match, TRBD2 (5 bases). This CDR3 spans 15 amino acids. Germline V gene lookup returns CDR1 LNHNV and CDR2 YYDKDF (reference sequence). For the CDR3, the DNA is TGTGCCACCAGCAGAGATGGAGGCAGCTCCCACGAGCAGTACTTC. Translating it yields CATSRDGGSSHEQYF. Using reference TRBV15 and TRBJ2-7 for the parts outside the CDR3, the full variable domain is DAMVIQNPRYQVTQFGKPVTLSCSQTLNHNVMYWYQQKSSQAPKLLFHYYDKDFNNEADTPDNFQSRRPNTSFCFLDIRSPGLGDTAMYLCATSRDGGSSHEQYFGPGTRLTVT.

This sequence joins TRBV27 and TRBJ2-3; TRBD2 might be the D (5 bases). CDR3 length: 14 residues. Germline assignment: CDR1 MNHEY and CDR2 SMNVEV (reference sequence). The V and J ends lost 6 bases and 4 bases respectively, with 14 bases between them. The CDR3 sequence: CASSPLDRADTQYF. As DNA, the CDR3 is TGTGCCAGCAGCCCACTAGACCGGGCAGATACGCAGTATTTT.

There are a few counts of this clone. V usage is TRBV6-1 and J usage is TRBJ1-4, with 8 bases matching TRBD1. This CDR3 comprises 14 residues. V gave up 7 bases and J gave up 8 bases; unmatched junction bases: 9. The germline V gene encodes CDR1 MNHNS and CDR2 SASEGT. The CDR3 loop is CASTTGGWGEKLFF. The CDR3 DNA reads TGTGCCAGCACCACAGGGGGTTGGGGGGAAAAACTGTTTTTT.

The chain couples TRBV9 to TRBJ2-1; D gene unclear. CDR1 and CDR2 (germline): SGDLS, YYNGEE. CDR3 length: 14 residues. Trimming took 4 bases from V and 5 from J, leaving 13 bases between them. The CDR3 DNA reads TGTGCCAGCAGCCCTCCCCACTTTGACAATGAGCAGTTCTTC. Amino acid sequence: CASSPPHFDNEQFF.

This chain connects TRBV28 to TRBJ1-1; maybe TRBD1 (5 bases). In germline, CDR1 is MDHEN, CDR2 SYDVKM. The CDR3 loop spans 15 amino acids. V was cut by 5 bases and J by 3 bases, with 16 bases left in between. CDR3 in DNA: TGTGCCAGCAGTCAACCGGGACTGAGGGACACTGAAGCTTTCTTT. Its translation is CASSQPGLRDTEAFF.

This clone was seen just once. The chain couples TRBV4-1 to TRBJ2-1, with 8 positions matching TRBD2. CDR3 size: 20 residues. Germline V gene data show CDR1 as MGHRA and CDR2 as YSYEKL. J gave up 4 bases and V 0 bases, and 17 bases lay outside the gene matches. CDR3 DNA sequence: TGCGCCAGCAGCCAAGATAGGGATAGCGGGGCCCGGATCGTTTACAATGAGCAGTTCTTC. This encodes CASSQDRDSGARIVYNEQFF.

A remark on this clone: The identical CDR3 is also encoded by other nucleotide sequences in the sample. The chain links TRBV28 to TRBJ2-7, with a tentative D call TRBD2 (6 bases). The CDR3 is 15 residues long. Germline V gives CDR1 MDHEN, CDR2 SYDVKM. V dropped 5 bases and J dropped 2 bases, with 16 bases sitting between them. The CDR3 region has the DNA TGTGCCAGCAGTGAAGGAGGGCTGGAGGCCTACGAGCAGTACTTC. Amino acid sequence: CASSEGGLEAYEQYF.

The chain employs TRBV11-2 and TRBJ1-3, with D perhaps TRBD1 (5 bases). Per the germline V gene, CDR1 is SGHAT and CDR2 is FQNNGV. This CDR3 region has 14 residues. V gave up 5 bases and J gave up 2 bases, with 10 bases separating them. Here the CDR3 reads CASSPPGAGNTIYF. The CDR3 nucleotides read TGTGCCAGCAGCCCTCCGGGGGCTGGAAACACCATATATTTT. The full variable domain, completed using reference TRBV11-2 and TRBJ1-3, is EAGVAQSPRYKIIEKRQSVAFWCNPISGHATLYWYQQILGQGPKLLIQFQNNGVVDDSQLPKDRFSAERLKGVDSTLKIQPAKLEDSAVYLCASSPPGAGNTIYFGEGSWLTVV.

CDR3 nucleotides: TGCGCCGGGGGAGGGGGCTCCTACAATGAGCAGTTCTTC. Amino acids: CAGGGGSYNEQFF. This chain joins TRBV10-2 and TRBJ2-1; D may be TRBD2 (7 bases). The V gene lost 11 bases and the J gene lost 0 bases, with 11 bases spanning the gap. Looked up from germline, CDR1 is WSHSY and CDR2 is SAAADI. The CDR3 sequence is 13 residues long.

This clone was counted a few times. The CDR3 loop reads CASSSGGGPYEQYF. DNA of the CDR3: TGTGCCAGCAGCTCTGGGGGGGGGCCCTACGAGCAGTACTTC. The chain links TRBV7-2 to TRBJ2-5; D might be TRBD2 (7 bases). The DNA end favors TRBJ2-7, so the J call may be wrong. CDR1 is SGHTA, CDR2 FQGNSA, per germline. The CDR3 loop spans 14 amino acids.

This chain uses TRBV30 with TRBJ1-2; D is uncertain. The V end lost 2 bases, the J end lost 0 bases, and 19 bases lay between the germline ends. CDR1 is GTSNPN and CDR2 is SVGIG in the germline V gene (reference sequence). This CDR3 contains 17 residues. For the CDR3, the DNA is TGTGCCTGGAGTACCCTAGGATCCTTTTGGGCTAACTATGGCTACACCTTC. Translating it yields CAWSTLGSFWANYGYTF.

The chain combines TRBV7-6 with TRBJ2-3, with D perhaps matching TRBD1 (6 bases). The CDR3 covers 15 residues. Trimming left V 5 bases short and J 0 bases short, with 12 bases between. Germline-derived CDR1 and CDR2 are SGHVS and FNYEAQ. The DNA of the CDR3 is TGTGCCAGCAGCCTAGGGACACTTAGCACAGATACGCAGTATTTT. Its translation is CASSLGTLSTDTQYF. The complete variable domain, with remaining parts taken from reference TRBV7-6 and TRBJ2-3, reads GAGVSQSPRYKVTKRGQDVALRCDPISGHVSLYWYRQALGQGPEFLTYFNYEAQQDKSGLPNDRFSAERPEGSISTLTIQRTEQRDSAMYRCASSLGTLSTDTQYFGPGTRLTVL.

This sequence joins TRBV30 and TRBJ2-3; D might be TRBD1 (5 bases). V was clipped by 1 base and J by 4 bases, with 9 bases between them. Germline V lookup: CDR1 GTSNPN, CDR2 SVGIG (reference sequence). The CDR3 length is 13 residues. The CDR3 coding sequence is TGTGCCTGGAGTGGGGGCTCGGCAGATACGCAGTATTTT. It yields the protein CAWSGGSADTQYF.

V gene TRBV5-5 combines with J gene TRBJ2-2; D is uncertain. V lost 5 bases and J 2 bases, leaving 13 bases between the germline ends. The CDR3 covers 15 residues. The germline V gene encodes CDR1 SGHKS and CDR2 YYEKEE (reference sequence). This chain's CDR3 is CASSSTQANTGELFF. The CDR3 DNA sequence: TGTGCCAGCAGTTCCACCCAGGCCAACACCGGGGAGCTGTTTTTT.

The rearrangement links TRBV29-1 to TRBJ2-3; 13 bases are shared with TRBD2. Losses at the gene ends were 4 bases for V and 6 bases for J; bases not matched to a gene: 4. The germline CDR1 and CDR2 sequences are SQVTM and ANQGSEA. CDR3 size: 14 residues. The CDR3, as DNA: TGCAGCGTTGGATGGACTAGCGGGGGTGATACGCAGTATTTT. Its protein is CSVGWTSGGDTQYF.

The chain joins TRBV18 to TRBJ2-1, with 7 bases lining up with TRBD2. The germline V gene encodes CDR1 KGHSH and CDR2 LQKENI. The CDR3 consists of 16 residues. J was trimmed by 5 bases and V by 4 bases; bases with no gene match: 11. The CDR3 DNA reads as TGTGCCAGCTCACGTAATCATGGGCTAGCGGACAATGAGCAGTTCTTC. This sequence encodes CASSRNHGLADNEQFF.

The chain links TRBV19 to TRBJ2-5; tentatively, D is TRBD1 (5 bases). The CDR3 extends over 16 amino acids. V was clipped by 3 bases and J by 4 bases, with 18 bases between them. Germline-derived CDR1 and CDR2 are LNHDA and SQIVND (reference sequence). The CDR3 DNA follows: TGTGCCAGTAGTATTGGGGCCGAAGGGCGCCCAGAGACCCAGTACTTC. This codes for CASSIGAEGRPETQYF.

V is TRBV7-2 and J is TRBJ2-3; unclear D gene. V shed 0 bases and J shed 6 bases, with 4 bases lying between them. CDR1 is SGHTA and CDR2 is FQGNSA in the germline V gene. This CDR3 has 12 amino acids. For the CDR3, the DNA is TGTGCCAGCAGCTTAGCTCAGGATACGCAGTATTTT. It translates to CASSLAQDTQYF.

Concerning this clone: This same CDR3 is encoded by further DNA sequences in the sample. The chain couples TRBV6-5 to TRBJ2-1; 8 bases fit TRBD2. This CDR3 has 15 amino acids. Germline assignment: CDR1 MNHEY and CDR2 SVGAGI. V was pared by 4 bases and J by 0 bases, with 2 bases of the junction left unmatched. The CDR3 loop is CASSSSGSSYNEQFF. The DNA of the CDR3 is TGTGCCAGCAGTTCAAGCGGGAGCTCCTACAATGAGCAGTTCTTC.

This sequence joins TRBV27 and TRBJ2-7; 8 bases match TRBD2. Germline-derived CDR1 and CDR2 are MNHEY and SMNVEV (reference sequence). The V segment lost 3 bases and the J segment 2 bases; nucleotides outside the gene matches: 9. The CDR3 has 16 amino acids. The CDR3 DNA follows: TGTGCCAGCAGTTTTGGGCGGGAGGAAATTCCCTACGAGCAGTACTTC. Amino acids: CASSFGREEIPYEQYF.

As to this clone: Its ends do not fully match the called genes, so a read error is possible. The chain carries TRBV7-9 and TRBJ2-7; 12 bases are a match to TRBD2. The CDR3 totals 16 residues. Germline CDR1 and CDR2: SEHNR and FQNEAQ (reference sequence). The CDR3 DNA follows: TGTTCCAGCAGCCCTTTTACTAGCGGGAGGTCCCACGAGCAGTACTTC. It yields the protein CSSSPFTSGRSHEQYF.

Points on this clone: The junction and the germline gene differ at one end; a read error may be behind it. This chain connects TRBV7-7 to TRBJ2-1, with TRBD2 identical over 7 bases. The germline CDR1 and CDR2 sequences are SSHAT and FNYEAQ (reference sequence). The CDR3 has 15 amino acids. As DNA, the CDR3 is TGTGCTAGCAGCTCTTCTAGCGGCTCCTACAATGAGCAGTTCTTC. It translates to CASSSSSGSYNEQFF.

The V call is TRBV27, the J call TRBJ1-2, with TRBD1 matching over 8 bases. Germline V gene data show CDR1 as MNHEY and CDR2 as SMNVEV (reference sequence). V was pared by 6 bases and J by 2 bases, with 8 bases of the junction left unmatched. The length of the CDR3 is 15 residues. CDR3 coding DNA: TGTGCCAGCAGCACTAGCTCAGGGGGCAACTATGGCTACACCTTC. This codes for CASSTSSGGNYGYTF.

In its sample, this clone was seen once. The chain combines TRBV19 with TRBJ1-3, with D perhaps TRBD1 (5 bases). This CDR3 comprises 16 residues. CDR1 and CDR2 from the germline V gene are LNHDA and SQIVND (reference sequence). V was shortened by 1 base and J by 0 bases, with 10 bases between the two germline ends. The CDR3 loop is CASSIATGGSGNTIYF. The DNA for the CDR3 is TGTGCCAGTAGTATAGCGACGGGGGGCTCTGGAAACACCATATATTTT.

V gene TRBV5-1 combines with J gene TRBJ2-6, with 7 nucleotides matching TRBD1. Germline CDR1 and CDR2: SGHRS and YFSETQ. There are 16 residues in the CDR3. The V segment lost 8 bases and the J segment 0 bases; nucleotides outside the gene matches: 8. The CDR3 loop reads CASTPGQNSGANVLTF. In DNA, the CDR3 is TGCGCCAGTACTCCGGGACAGAACTCTGGGGCCAACGTCCTGACTTTC.

V is TRBV7-2 and J is TRBJ2-5; TRBD1 might be the D (7 bases). Germline V gene data show CDR1 as SGHTA and CDR2 as FQGNSA. This CDR3 has 14 residues. V dropped 8 bases and J dropped 4 bases, with 17 bases sitting between them. The DNA of the CDR3 is TGTGCCAGCGCCCAGGACAGGAGGGTAGAGACCCAGTACTTC. Encoded protein: CASAQDRRVETQYF.